Below, 29 T cell receptor beta chains from the same sample are listed, as sequenced in a study of post-analysis software for immune sequencing data. Study results and caveats: Compared with controls, patients had more of five TRBV segments, including TRBV5-6, TRBV5-1 and TRBV20-1.

Tagging with unique molecular identifiers was a feature of the TCR beta cDNA libraries. TCRdb passed the PCR reads through MiXCR, listing each CDR3 protein once. The sample contains about 820,000 distinct CDR3 sequences, approximately 57% of which appear only once. What these receptors recognize is not known. The specimen was blood. Receptors originate from a girl aged 10-17 years with multiple sclerosis.

This clonotype was picked up a small number of times. V is TRBV7-2 and J is TRBJ2-1; D could derive from TRBD1 or TRBD2 (5 bases each). V shed 0 bases and J shed 6 bases, with 15 bases lying between them. The CDR3 covers 16 residues. The germline V gene has CDR1 SGHTA and CDR2 FQGNSA. The CDR3 nucleotides read TGTGCCAGCAGCTTAGCTTCCCCAGCTGGGGGCAATGAGCAGTTCTTC. This sequence encodes CASSLASPAGGNEQFF.

The chain couples TRBV20-1 to TRBJ2-3, with 13 bases that match TRBD2. The CDR3 loop spans 18 amino acids. V lost 6 bases and J lost 0; bases outside the gene matches: 12. From germline, CDR1 is DFQATT and CDR2 SNEGSKA (reference sequence). Here the CDR3 reads CSAGTELAGGASTDTQYF. The DNA for the CDR3 is TGCAGTGCAGGGACCGAACTAGCGGGAGGGGCCAGCACAGATACGCAGTATTTT.

V usage is TRBV12-3 or TRBV12-4 and J usage is TRBJ2-7, with D possibly TRBD2 on 5 matching bases. The end of the DNA aligns better with TRBJ2-5, so the J call may be wrong. The CDR3 contains 16 residues. DNA for the CDR3: TGTGCCAGCAGTTTTCTCGCACTAGAGACGAGAGGGACCCAGTACTTC. Its protein product is CASSFLALETRGTQYF.

The V and J genes are TRBV6-1 and TRBJ1-5; TRBD1 matches 7 bases. V was pared by 4 bases and J by 7 bases, with 4 bases of the junction left unmatched. The CDR3 length is 13 residues. Germline V gives CDR1 MNHNS, CDR2 SASEGT. The CDR3 spells CASSGGTEQPQHF. The CDR3 DNA follows: TGTGCCAGCAGTGGGGGGACAGAACAGCCCCAGCATTTT.

A single count supports this clonotype. The chain has TRBV12-3 or TRBV12-4 and TRBJ1-4, with TRBD1 identical over 9 bases. Losses at the gene ends were 1 base for V and 5 bases for J; bases not matched to a gene: 5. The CDR3 sequence is 16 residues long. CDR3 protein: CASSLVVGQGNEKLFF. The CDR3, as DNA: TGTGCCAGCAGTTTAGTAGTGGGACAGGGAAATGAAAAACTGTTTTTT.

This chain joins TRBV14 and TRBJ1-2, with D hard to call. CDR3 length: 14 amino acids. Germline CDR1 SGHDN, CDR2 FVKESK. The V end lost 1 base, the J end lost 8 bases, and 14 bases lay between the germline ends. In nucleotides, the CDR3 is TGTGCCAGCAGCCAAGTTGGACTATATGTCGGCTACACCTTC. It specifies CASSQVGLYVGYTF.

This chain connects TRBV5-1 to TRBJ2-1; the match to TRBD2 covers 8 bases. Trimming removed 3 bases from V and 6 bases from J; junction bases left unmatched: 5. The CDR3 has 14 residues. Germline values: CDR1 SGHRS, CDR2 YFSETQ. The chain's CDR3 is CASSSRTSSNEQFF. The CDR3 coding sequence is TGCGCCAGCAGCTCCCGGACTAGCTCCAATGAGCAGTTCTTC.

This sequence joins TRBV27 and TRBJ2-5, with D uncertain. The J call is uncertain, as TRBJ2-7 better fits the DNA end. Germline loops: CDR1 MNHEY, CDR2 SMNVEV (reference sequence). The CDR3 has 14 residues. The CDR3 region has the DNA TGTGCCAGCGCGACTTACTCTGCCCACTACGAGCAGTACTTC. Amino acid sequence: CASATYSAHYEQYF.

The chain is built from TRBV6-1 and TRBJ2-4, with no clear D. The DNA end favors TRBJ2-7, so the J call may be wrong. CDR3 length equals 11 residues. The germline CDR1 and CDR2 sequences are MNHNS and SASEGT. The CDR3 loop is CASNTAYEQYF. DNA of the CDR3: TGTGCCAGCAATACAGCCTACGAGCAGTACTTC.

The gene calls are TRBV9 and TRBJ1-4, with 10 bases matching TRBD1. The CDR3 is 16 residues long. CDR1 and CDR2 from the germline V gene are SGDLS and YYNGEE. V was pared by 3 bases and J by 8 bases, with 10 bases of the junction left unmatched. CDR3 loop: CASSAGQGMIGEKLFF. DNA of the CDR3: TGTGCCAGCAGCGCGGGACAGGGGATGATCGGGGAAAAACTGTTTTTT.

The genes are TRBV6-5 and TRBJ2-1; maybe TRBD2 (6 bases). From germline, CDR1 is MNHEY and CDR2 SVGAGI. The CDR3 is 15 residues long. V lost 7 bases and J 5 bases, leaving 18 bases between the germline ends. The CDR3 protein is CASTQRAGSDNEQFF. For the CDR3, the DNA is TGTGCCAGCACTCAGCGGGCGGGATCGGACAATGAGCAGTTCTTC.

The chain employs TRBV29-1 and TRBJ2-2; the D call may be TRBD1 or TRBD2 (6 bases each). The CDR3 covers 12 residues. Germline CDR1 and CDR2: SQVTM and ANQGSEA. The ends were cut back, 1 base at V and 8 bases at J, with 8 bases in the middle. The CDR3 here is CSVEAGAGELFF. CDR3 sequence (DNA): TGCAGCGTTGAAGCGGGGGCAGGGGAGCTGTTTTTT.

The table lists this clonotype with a few counts. The chain carries TRBV29-1 and TRBJ2-6; TRBD1 agrees at 8 bases. Germline V CDR1 and CDR2: SQVTM, ANQGSEA. The CDR3 loop spans 13 amino acids. V lost 6 bases and J lost 7; bases outside the gene matches: 5. The CDR3 DNA reads TGCAGCGTGGCGACAGGGGCTGCCAACGTCCTGACTTTC. Protein sequence: CSVATGAANVLTF.

The J gene is TRBJ2-4, the V gene TRBV7-6; D possibly corresponds to TRBD2 (5 bases). The CDR3 spans 13 residues. From germline, CDR1 is SGHVS and CDR2 FNYEAQ. Trimming pared 5 bases from V and 13 bases from J, leaving 18 bases between. In DNA form, the CDR3 reads TGTGCCAGCAGCCCTCTGAGCTCGTGGGAGCAGTACTTC. Protein product: CASSPLSSWEQYF.

This chain connects TRBV20-1 to TRBJ2-1, with D unresolved. Per the germline V gene, CDR1 is DFQATT and CDR2 is SNEGSKA (reference sequence). The CDR3 is 14 residues long. The V gene lost 6 bases and the J gene lost 0 bases, with 12 bases spanning the gap. CDR3 sequence reads: CSAQRLSSYNEQFF. CDR3 nucleotide sequence: TGCAGTGCCCAACGACTTAGCTCCTACAATGAGCAGTTCTTC.

The chain recombines TRBV6-4 with TRBJ2-1; 9 bases agree with TRBD2. The CDR3 consists of 15 residues. Germline trimming cut 5 bases from V and 5 bases from J; bases unmatched to any gene: 7. Germline loops: CDR1 MRHNA, CDR2 SNTAGT. The CDR3 DNA is TGTGCCAGCAGTCCCGGGACTAGCCCTGACAATGAGCAGTTCTTC. Translating gives CASSPGTSPDNEQFF.

This chain connects TRBV29-1 to TRBJ2-7; D may be TRBD1 (5 bases). The CDR3 consists of 13 residues. The V end lost 4 bases, the J end lost 2 bases, and 12 bases lay between the germline ends. Per the germline V gene, CDR1 is SQVTM and CDR2 is ANQGSEA. DNA of the CDR3: TGCAGCGTTGCAGGGATTCTTACCTACGAGCAGTACTTC. This encodes CSVAGILTYEQYF.

The gene calls are TRBV7-2 and TRBJ1-4; D might be TRBD1 (5 bases). CDR1 and CDR2 (germline): SGHTA, FQGNSA. This CDR3 spans 15 amino acids. Trimming took off 3 bases at V and 8 bases at J, with 16 bases between the two ends. The CDR3 sequence: CASSFRARSGEKLFF. The CDR3 coding sequence is TGTGCCAGCAGCTTCCGGGCCCGTTCAGGGGAAAAACTGTTTTTT.

V and J are TRBV4-1 and TRBJ2-7; D gene unclear. From germline, CDR1 is MGHRA and CDR2 YSYEKL. V lost 0 bases and J lost 3, with 6 bases in between. There are 13 residues in the CDR3. CDR3 bases: TGCGCCAGCAGCCAAGATACGTACTACGAGCAGTACTTC. Translation gives CASSQDTYYEQYF.

This sequence joins TRBV7-6 and TRBJ2-3, with unresolved D. Trimming cost V 5 bases and J 6 bases, with 12 bases left between them. The length of the CDR3 is 13 residues. Per germline, CDR1 SGHVS and CDR2 FNYEAQ. In DNA, the CDR3 is TGTGCCAGCAGCCGGAATGGCGGCGATACGCAGTATTTT. This sequence encodes CASSRNGGDTQYF. The full variable domain, in which reference TRBV7-6 and TRBJ2-3 provide the parts outside the CDR3, is GAGVSQSPRYKVTKRGQDVALRCDPISGHVSLYWYRQALGQGPEFLTYFNYEAQQDKSGLPNDRFSAERPEGSISTLTIQRTEQRDSAMYRCASSRNGGDTQYFGPGTRLTVL.

This clonotype has only a few counts. The chain links TRBV7-8 to TRBJ1-5, with D maybe TRBD1 (6 bases). Deletions cut 7 bases from V and 3 bases from J, with 19 bases between. The CDR3 covers 16 residues. Germline V lookup: CDR1 SGHVS, CDR2 FQNEAQ. The CDR3, as DNA: TGTGCCAGCATTGAGGGGGGTGGGACAATCAATCAGCCCCAGCATTTT. As protein: CASIEGGGTINQPQHF.

This sequence joins TRBV20-1 and TRBJ2-7, with D perhaps matching TRBD2 (5 bases). V lost 0 bases to trimming and J lost 0 bases, with 12 bases between them. The CDR3 contains 15 residues. Germline V lookup: CDR1 DFQATT, CDR2 SNEGSKA (reference sequence). The CDR3 DNA is TGCAGTGCTAGAGATCGGTGGGAGCCCTCCTACGAGCAGTACTTC. Protein product: CSARDRWEPSYEQYF.

The CDR3 sequence: CASSPSRDRNYEQYF. The CDR3 DNA follows: TGTGCCAGCAGCCCCTCCCGGGACAGGAACTACGAGCAGTACTTC. V gene TRBV11-2 combines with J gene TRBJ2-4; 8 bases fit TRBD1. The end of the DNA is better explained by TRBJ2-7, so the J call may be wrong. Germline CDR1 and CDR2: SGHAT and FQNNGV. The CDR3 extends over 15 amino acids.

This clonotype has only a few counts. The chain joins TRBV9 to TRBJ2-1; the match to TRBD2 covers 10 bases. V was clipped by 0 bases and J by 11 bases; unmatched bases: 8. The V gene's germline CDR1 is SGDLS and CDR2 YYNGEE. The CDR3 spans 15 residues. CDR3 region: CASSVVASGRRQQFF. The CDR3 coding sequence is TGTGCCAGCAGCGTAGTGGCTAGCGGGAGACGCCAGCAGTTCTTC.

The chain has TRBV20-1 and TRBJ1-4, with D unclear. CDR3 size: 15 residues. The ends were cut back, 3 bases at V and 0 bases at J, with 11 bases in the middle. Germline loops: CDR1 DFQATT, CDR2 SNEGSKA (reference sequence). This chain's CDR3 is CSASPPTSTNEKLFF. For the CDR3, the DNA is TGCAGTGCTAGCCCCCCGACTTCAACTAATGAAAAACTGTTTTTT.

The CDR3 protein is CSGAGTAAEAFF. The CDR3 nucleotides read TGCAGCGGTGCCGGGACCGCAGCTGAAGCTTTCTTT. The chain employs TRBV29-1 and TRBJ1-1; a possible D gene is TRBD1 (5 bases). This CDR3 is 12 amino acids long. From germline, CDR1 is SQVTM and CDR2 ANQGSEA. Trimming stripped 7 bases from V and 6 bases from J, with 15 bases between.

V is TRBV3-1 and J is TRBJ1-6, with TRBD1 identical over 7 bases. Germline V gene data show CDR1 as LGHDT and CDR2 as YNNKEL (reference sequence). The trim removed 7 bases at V and 4 bases at J, leaving 13 bases unmatched. The CDR3 is made up of 17 amino acids. The CDR3 DNA is TGTGCCAGCACTCAAGGACTACCGGGACAGTATAATTCACCCCTCCACTTT. Amino acids: CASTQGLPGQYNSPLHF. Combining the CDR3 with reference TRBV3-1 and TRBJ1-6 gives the whole variable domain DTAVSQTPKYLVTQMGNDKSIKCEQNLGHDTMYWYKQDSKKFLKIMFSYNNKELIINETVPNRFSPKSPDKAHLNLHINSLELGDSAVYFCASTQGLPGQYNSPLHFGNGTRLTVT.

The CDR3 region has the DNA TGTGCCAGCTCACGAGGGGCTAGCGGGAGGGCCGGATCCTACAATGAGCAGTTCTTC. Translation gives CASSRGASGRAGSYNEQFF. The chain couples TRBV18 to TRBJ2-1; TRBD2 matches at 12 bases. Trimming at V came to 4 bases and at J to 1 base, leaving 11 bases not matched to a gene. The germline V gene has CDR1 KGHSH and CDR2 LQKENI. CDR3 length: 19 amino acids.

This clonotype was counted a few times. V and J are TRBV15 and TRBJ1-2; 7 bases are shared with TRBD1. Germline loops: CDR1 LNHNV, CDR2 YYDKDF (reference sequence). V shed 5 bases, J shed 4 bases, and the junction held 7 bases outside the gene matches. This CDR3 is 14 amino acids long. The CDR3 DNA reads TGTGCCACCAGCCCCCTTGGACAGGCCTATGGCTACACCTTC. Its translation is CATSPLGQAYGYTF.